This TCR beta chain came from a study of blood T cell repertoires in COVID-19. Per the germline V gene, CDR1 is KGHDR and CDR2 is SFDVKD. The V gene lost 5 bases and the J gene lost 4 bases, with 19 bases spanning the gap. The CDR3 totals 16 residues. Sequencing used immunoSEQ multiplex PCR; TCRdb keeps in-frame clones, though not all of them. The sample comprises some 150,000 clones, approximately 82% of which are singletons, and about 7% rests with the top ten. Sequenced input: peripheral blood. The chain links TRBV24-1 to TRBJ1-2, with D unclear. This TCR was sampled from a woman aged 45-60 years in a cohort sampled during active or convalescent COVID-19. The CDR3 sequence is CATSGHRENFGYGYTF. The CDR3 DNA is TGTGCCACCAGTGGCCACCGGGAGAACTTCGGCTATGGCTACACCTTC.